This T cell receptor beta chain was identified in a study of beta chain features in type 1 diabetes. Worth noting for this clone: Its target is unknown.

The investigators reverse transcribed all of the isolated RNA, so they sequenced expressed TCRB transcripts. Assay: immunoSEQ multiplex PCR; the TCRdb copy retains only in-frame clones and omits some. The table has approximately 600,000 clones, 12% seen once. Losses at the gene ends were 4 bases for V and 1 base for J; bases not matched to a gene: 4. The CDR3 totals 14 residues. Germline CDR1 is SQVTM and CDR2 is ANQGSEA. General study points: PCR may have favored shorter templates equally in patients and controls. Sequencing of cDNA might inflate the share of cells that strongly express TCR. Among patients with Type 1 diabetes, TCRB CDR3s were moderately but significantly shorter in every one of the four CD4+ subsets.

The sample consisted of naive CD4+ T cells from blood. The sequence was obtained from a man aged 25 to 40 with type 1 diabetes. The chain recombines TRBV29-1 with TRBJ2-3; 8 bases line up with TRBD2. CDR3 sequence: CSVVGRGGTDTQYF. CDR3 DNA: TGCAGCGTTGTAGGGCGGGGGGGCACAGATACGCAGTATTTT.